The 31 T cell receptor beta chains in this list originate from one sample, sequenced in a study of response to subunit inactivated influenza vaccine. TCRdb passed the RT-PCR reads through MiXCR, listing each CDR3 protein once. This table holds about 570,000 distinct CDR3 sequences, about 11% found once. The same sample was also studied in work on T cells expressing NK-cell markers. As reported in that work: Making the TCR beta cDNA relied on 5'RACE template switching with UMIs.

The material was PBMCs from blood, obtained on the day of vaccination. Every receptor here comes from a man aged 45-65 years who received an inactivated influenza vaccine.

Only a few counts were recorded for this clonotype. The V call is TRBV6-5, the J call TRBJ2-7; TRBD2 might be the D (5 bases). Per germline, CDR1 MNHEY and CDR2 SVGAGI. Deletions cut 2 bases from V and 5 bases from J, with 7 bases between. The CDR3 is 12 residues long. The CDR3 DNA follows: TGTGCCAGCAGTTACGGAGGACACGAGCAGTACTTC. Translated, it gives CASSYGGHEQYF.

The rearrangement uses TRBV20-1 and TRBJ1-2, with D uncertain. Germline values: CDR1 DFQATT, CDR2 SNEGSKA (reference sequence). V was shortened by 4 bases and J by 8 bases, with 17 bases between the two germline ends. The CDR3 extends over 13 amino acids. CDR3 in DNA: TGCAGTGCTAAAATGGGTCCGTCAGGAGGCTACACCTTC. Its protein product is CSAKMGPSGGYTF.

In its sample, this clonotype was seen many times. The chain recombines TRBV7-8 with TRBJ2-5, with no clear D. CDR1 SGHVS and CDR2 FQNEAQ come from the germline V gene. V was clipped by 1 base and J by 10 bases, with 16 bases between them. The CDR3 consists of 14 residues. CDR3 DNA sequence: TGTGCCAGCAGCTTAGGATCTACAAGAGATATCCAGTACTTC. This gives the protein CASSLGSTRDIQYF.

This clonotype was observed a few times. V and J are TRBV7-9 and TRBJ1-2, with D tentatively TRBD1 (6 bases). CDR1 and CDR2 from the germline V gene are SEHNR and FQNEAQ (reference sequence). Deletions cut 5 bases from V and 10 bases from J, with 14 bases between. CDR3 length: 12 amino acids. The CDR3: CASSRSQGYYTF. In nucleotides, the CDR3 is TGTGCCAGCAGCCGATCACAGGGCTACTACACCTTC.

This clonotype was seen only a few times. The CDR3 DNA reads TGTGCCAGCAGCTCCTGGGACATTAGAAACATTCAGTACTTC. Protein sequence: CASSSWDIRNIQYF. The J gene is TRBJ2-4, the V gene TRBV5-6, with a possible D match to TRBD1 (6 bases). The CDR3 sequence is 14 residues long. Trimming took 3 bases from V and 6 from J, leaving 13 bases between them. Germline CDR1 reads SGHDT; CDR2 reads YYEEEE.

This clonotype was detected a few times. This chain joins TRBV5-5 and TRBJ1-2; 7 positions agree with TRBD1. The CDR3 covers 14 residues. The V segment lost 6 bases and the J segment 2 bases; nucleotides outside the gene matches: 7. CDR1 SGHKS and CDR2 YYEKEE come from the germline V gene (reference sequence). The CDR3: CASNSPGQNYGYTF. CDR3 nucleotides: TGTGCCAGCAACTCACCGGGACAGAACTATGGCTACACCTTC.

The chain is built from TRBV7-9 and TRBJ1-1; 7 bases agree with TRBD1. Germline lookup yields CDR1 SEHNR and CDR2 FQNEAQ (reference sequence). V lost 5 bases and J lost 3; bases outside the gene matches: 12. The CDR3 runs to 16 residues. The CDR3 sequence: CASSILRQGGDTEAFF. In DNA form, the CDR3 reads TGTGCCAGCAGCATCTTAAGACAGGGAGGTGACACTGAAGCTTTCTTT.

This clonotype was counted between two and nine times. This chain joins TRBV4-2 and TRBJ1-3; TRBD1 is a possible D gene (5 bases). CDR3 length equals 12 residues. In germline, CDR1 is LGHNA, CDR2 YNFKEQ. V lost 6 bases to trimming and J lost 4 bases, with 7 bases between them. CDR3 region: CASRGHGNTIYF. The CDR3 DNA is TGTGCCAGCAGGGGGCACGGAAACACCATATATTTT.

This chain uses TRBV19 with TRBJ2-5, with a possible D match to TRBD2 (5 bases). This CDR3 region has 13 residues. CDR1 and CDR2 from the germline V gene are LNHDA and SQIVND (reference sequence). The V end lost 4 bases, the J end lost 5 bases, and 11 bases lay between the germline ends. CDR3 loop: CASSKTGEETQYF. The CDR3, as DNA: TGTGCCAGTAGTAAGACCGGGGAGGAGACCCAGTACTTC.

The V call is TRBV7-3, the J call TRBJ2-1; D not certain. Trimming took 8 bases from V and 0 from J, leaving 8 bases between them. In germline, CDR1 is SGHTA, CDR2 FQGTGA. The CDR3 covers 13 residues. The CDR3 reads CASGSGSYNEQFF. As DNA, the CDR3 is TGTGCCAGCGGATCAGGCTCCTACAATGAGCAGTTCTTC. The variable domain in full, with the rest retrieved from reference TRBV7-3 and TRBJ2-1, is GAGVSQTPSNKVTEKGKYVELRCDPISGHTALYWYRQSLGQGPEFLIYFQGTGAADDSGLPNDRFFAVRPEGSVSTLKIQRTERGDSAVYLCASGSGSYNEQFFGPGTRLTVL.

This clonotype was seen ten or more times. This chain uses TRBV5-1 with TRBJ2-2; no firm D call. The germline V gene has CDR1 SGHRS and CDR2 YFSETQ. The CDR3 has 16 residues. V lost 0 bases and J 4 bases, leaving 13 bases between the germline ends. CDR3: CASSLASGAFTGELFF. The CDR3 DNA is TGCGCCAGCAGCTTGGCCTCAGGAGCTTTCACCGGGGAGCTGTTTTTT.

This clonotype came up many times. The V gene is TRBV20-1, the J gene TRBJ1-1; TRBD1 is a possible D gene (6 bases). The length of the CDR3 is 14 residues. Trimming removed 0 bases from V and 0 bases from J, with 8 bases in between. Germline V gene data show CDR1 as DFQATT and CDR2 as SNEGSKA (reference sequence). As DNA, the CDR3 is TGCAGTGCTAGAGATCAGGGGTTGAACACTGAAGCTTTCTTT. Translating it yields CSARDQGLNTEAFF.

This clonotype was seen a few times. This chain uses TRBV6-2 or TRBV6-3 with TRBJ2-3, with D perhaps given as TRBD1 or TRBD2 (5 bases each). This CDR3 region has 16 residues. Germline CDR1 is MNHEY and CDR2 is SVGEGT. V lost 2 bases and J lost 4, with 16 bases in between. The CDR3 DNA is TGTGCCAGCAGTTACGGGACGGGTTTACGTCCAGATACGCAGTATTTT. This translates into CASSYGTGLRPDTQYF.

The chain has TRBV7-2 and TRBJ2-7; D is possibly TRBD1 or TRBD2 (5 bases each). Trimming took 3 bases from V and 3 from J, leaving 15 bases between them. This CDR3 comprises 15 residues. Germline values: CDR1 SGHTA, CDR2 FQGNSA. This CDR3 is CASSFLGTGNYEQYF. The CDR3 nucleotides read TGTGCCAGCAGCTTTTTGGGGACCGGCAACTACGAGCAGTACTTC.

There are many counts of this clonotype. V gene TRBV12-3 or TRBV12-4 combines with J gene TRBJ2-1; 9 bases fit TRBD1. J was trimmed by 5 bases and V by 5 bases; bases with no gene match: 13. The CDR3 spans 17 residues. This CDR3 reads CASSTVPRDRAHNEQFF. The DNA of the CDR3 is TGTGCCAGCAGTACTGTCCCCCGGGACAGGGCCCACAATGAGCAGTTCTTC.

V and J are TRBV28 and TRBJ2-5; TRBD2 agrees at 7 bases. With V trimmed by 8 bases and J by 5 bases, 20 bases remained unmatched. The CDR3 is made up of 17 amino acids. CDR1 and CDR2 (germline): MDHEN, SYDVKM. This CDR3 is CASCTTAGDVREETQYF. CDR3 nucleotide sequence: TGTGCCAGCTGCACGACGGCGGGGGATGTTCGGGAGGAGACCCAGTACTTC. Filled out from reference TRBV28 and TRBJ2-5, the complete variable domain reads DVKVTQSSRYLVKRTGEKVFLECVQDMDHENMFWYRQDPGLGLRLIYFSYDVKMKEKGDIPEGYSVSREKKERFSLILESASTNQTSMYLCASCTTAGDVREETQYFGPGTRLLVL.

In regard to this clonotype: A much larger clone is a single base away; this may be a read error. The rearrangement uses TRBV5-1 and TRBJ2-5, with D tentatively TRBD2 (6 bases). The V gene's germline CDR1 is SGHRS and CDR2 YFSETQ. This CDR3 has 15 residues. V shed 2 bases and J shed 4 bases, with 15 bases lying between them. The CDR3 is CASSLTGVWRETQYF. The CDR3 DNA is TGCGCCAGCAGCTTAACGGGAGTGTGGAGAGAGACCCAGTACTTC.

Many counts were recorded for this clonotype. The chain joins TRBV7-3 to TRBJ2-2, with 8 bases matching TRBD2. The CDR3 loop spans 14 amino acids. With 5 bases clipped from V and 6 bases from J, the junction kept 5 bases outside the gene matches. Germline CDR1 is SGHTA and CDR2 is FQGTGA. The CDR3 spells CASSLLGGAGELFF. The CDR3 DNA reads as TGTGCCAGCAGCCTACTCGGGGGGGCCGGGGAGCTGTTTTTT.

CDR3 residues: CASTSGGSYNEQFF. The CDR3 DNA follows: TGTGCCAGTACCAGCGGGGGATCCTACAATGAGCAGTTCTTC. The chain combines TRBV19 with TRBJ2-1; TRBD2 aligns across 8 bases. Germline CDR1 is LNHDA and CDR2 is SQIVND (reference sequence). V was pared by 7 bases and J by 1 base, with 3 bases of the junction left unmatched. The CDR3 has 14 amino acids.

This clonotype was observed a few times. This sequence joins TRBV3-1 and TRBJ2-7; D gene uncertain. The CDR3 runs 13 residues. Trimming pared 3 bases from V and 6 bases from J, leaving 12 bases between. Germline CDR1 and CDR2: LGHDT and YNNKEL (reference sequence). CDR3 nucleotide sequence: TGTGCCAGCAGCCATCTTTTGCTCCCCGAGCAGTACTTC. Translating gives CASSHLLLPEQYF.

V and J are TRBV4-3 and TRBJ1-1; no clear D gene. The CDR3 is 13 amino acids. Germline V CDR1 and CDR2: LGHNA, YSLEER. Trimming pared 3 bases from V and 3 bases from J, leaving 8 bases between. CDR3 coding DNA: TGCGCCAGCAGCCAGATTAGAGACACTGAAGCTTTCTTT. Its protein is CASSQIRDTEAFF.

The genes are TRBV15 and TRBJ2-1; D is uncertain. V was clipped by 4 bases and J by 4 bases, with 14 bases between them. CDR3 length: 15 residues. Germline V CDR1 and CDR2: LNHNV, YYDKDF (reference sequence). CDR3 amino acids: CATSTYSTPYNEQFF. The CDR3 DNA sequence: TGTGCCACCAGCACGTACAGCACCCCTTACAATGAGCAGTTCTTC.

CDR3 nucleotides: TGTGCCAGCTCACCACCGCGGGAGAGCACAGATACGCAGTATTTT. Its translation: CASSPPRESTDTQYF. The V call is TRBV18, the J call TRBJ2-3; 7 bases match TRBD2. V shed 0 bases, J shed 0 bases, and the junction held 0 bases outside the gene matches. The germline CDR1 and CDR2 sequences are KGHSH and LQKENI. The CDR3 spans 15 residues. Filled out from reference TRBV18 and TRBJ2-3, the complete variable domain reads NAGVMQNPRHLVRRRGQEARLRCSPMKGHSHVYWYRQLPEEGLKFMVYLQKENIIDESGMPKERFSAEFPKEGPSILRIQQVVRGDSAAYFCASSPPRESTDTQYFGPGTRLTVL.

There are a few counts of this clonotype. This chain links TRBV12-3 or TRBV12-4 with TRBJ1-1; 9 bases match TRBD1. The CDR3 has 22 residues. J gave up 0 bases and V 1 base, and 21 bases lay outside the gene matches. The CDR3: CASSLVFVWLRTGDNMNTEAFF. The CDR3 DNA sequence: TGTGCCAGCAGTTTAGTTTTCGTGTGGTTGAGGACAGGGGATAACATGAACACTGAAGCTTTCTTT.

This clonotype was detected a few times. J is TRBJ1-1 and V is TRBV4-3; weak D call: TRBD1 (6 bases). CDR3 length equals 16 residues. Trimming pared 0 bases from V and 2 bases from J, leaving 13 bases between. CDR1 LGHNA and CDR2 YSLEER come from the germline V gene. The CDR3 protein is CASSQDTGASNTEAFF. In DNA, the CDR3 is TGCGCCAGCAGCCAAGATACGGGGGCAAGCAACACTGAAGCTTTCTTT.

The sample holds many counts of this clonotype. The chain links TRBV18 to TRBJ1-5, with unresolved D. CDR3 length: 14 residues. Germline V gives CDR1 KGHSH, CDR2 LQKENI. The germline V and J ends were trimmed by 2 bases and 5 bases, with 10 bases remaining between them. The CDR3 loop is CASSPFVGDQPQHF. CDR3 DNA: TGTGCCAGCTCACCATTTGTGGGCGATCAGCCCCAGCATTTT.

The J gene is TRBJ1-1, the V gene TRBV12-3 or TRBV12-4; no clear D. The CDR3 loop spans 12 amino acids. Deletions cut 5 bases from V and 7 bases from J, with 11 bases between. The CDR3 reads CASSPTRLEAFF. Here the CDR3 DNA reads TGTGCCAGCAGTCCCACCCGGCTTGAAGCTTTCTTT.

The sample holds a few counts of this clonotype. The V gene is TRBV20-1, the J gene TRBJ2-1; possible D gene TRBD2, 6 bases. Trimming removed 0 bases from V and 3 bases from J, with 9 bases in between. CDR3 length: 14 residues. The germline V gene encodes CDR1 DFQATT and CDR2 SNEGSKA (reference sequence). CDR3 loop: CSARESGGYNEQFF. DNA of the CDR3: TGCAGTGCTAGAGAGTCCGGGGGCTACAATGAGCAGTTCTTC.

As to this clonotype: The junction departs from the called germline gene at one end, perhaps through a read error. The J gene is TRBJ1-2, the V gene TRBV7-9; D is unclear. The CDR3 consists of 12 residues. Germline lookup yields CDR1 SEHNR and CDR2 FQNEAQ (reference sequence). In nucleotides, the CDR3 is TGTGACAGCAGCTTAGTCGCCTATGGCTACACCTTC. Translated: CDSSLVAYGYTF. Looking up the rest from reference TRBV7-9 and TRBJ1-2 gives the full variable domain: DTGVSQNPRHKITKRGQNVTFRCDPISEHNRLYWYRQTLGQGPEFLTYFQNEAQLEKSRLLSDRFSAERPKGSFSTLEIQRTEQGDSAMYLCDSSLVAYGYTFGSGTRLTVV.

V usage is TRBV30 and J usage is TRBJ2-5, with D possibly TRBD1 on 5 matching bases. There are 14 residues in the CDR3. The V end lost 5 bases, the J end lost 1 base, and 14 bases lay between the germline ends. Germline-derived CDR1 and CDR2 are GTSNPN and SVGIG (reference sequence). The CDR3 sequence is CAWGRQTFQETQYF. DNA of the CDR3: TGTGCCTGGGGCAGACAGACCTTCCAAGAGACCCAGTACTTC.

This clonotype was observed a few times. This chain joins TRBV29-1 and TRBJ2-3; 10 bases are shared with TRBD1. Looked up from germline, CDR1 is SQVTM and CDR2 is ANQGSEA. Germline trimming cut 4 bases from V and 4 bases from J; bases unmatched to any gene: 5. This CDR3 is built from 14 residues. DNA for the CDR3: TGCAGCGTTGTGCGGGACAGGGGTGCAGATACGCAGTATTTT. Amino acids: CSVVRDRGADTQYF.